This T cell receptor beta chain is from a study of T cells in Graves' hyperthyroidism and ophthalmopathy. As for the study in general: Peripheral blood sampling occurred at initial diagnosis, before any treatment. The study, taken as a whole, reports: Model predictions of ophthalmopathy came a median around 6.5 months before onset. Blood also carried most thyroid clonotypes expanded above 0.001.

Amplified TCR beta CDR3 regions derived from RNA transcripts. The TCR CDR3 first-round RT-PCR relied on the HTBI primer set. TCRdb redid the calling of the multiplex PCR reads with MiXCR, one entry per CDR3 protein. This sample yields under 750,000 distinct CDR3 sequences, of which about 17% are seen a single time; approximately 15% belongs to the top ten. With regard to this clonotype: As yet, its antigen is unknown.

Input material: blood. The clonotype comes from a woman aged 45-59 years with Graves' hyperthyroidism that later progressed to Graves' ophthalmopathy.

CDR3 coding DNA: TGTGCCAGCAAGGCAGTCTTAGATTCCGGGGAGCTGTTTTTT. The encoded protein is CASKAVLDSGELFF. The chain couples TRBV6-1 to TRBJ2-2; D call uncertain. V was trimmed by 7 bases and J by 6 bases, leaving 15 bases between them. Germline CDR1 is MNHNS and CDR2 is SASEGT. This CDR3 has 14 residues.